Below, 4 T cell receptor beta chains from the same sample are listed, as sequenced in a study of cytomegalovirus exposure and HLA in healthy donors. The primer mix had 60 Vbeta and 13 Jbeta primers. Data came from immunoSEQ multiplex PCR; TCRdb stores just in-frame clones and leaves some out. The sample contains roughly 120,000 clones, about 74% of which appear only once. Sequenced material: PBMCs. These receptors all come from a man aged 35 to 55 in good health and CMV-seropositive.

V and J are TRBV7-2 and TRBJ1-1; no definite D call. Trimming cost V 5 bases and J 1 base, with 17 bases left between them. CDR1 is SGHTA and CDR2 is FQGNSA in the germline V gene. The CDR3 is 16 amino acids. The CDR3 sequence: CASSPISPTGNTEAFF. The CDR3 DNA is TGTGCCAGCAGCCCTATTTCTCCTACGGGGAACACTGAAGCTTTCTTT.

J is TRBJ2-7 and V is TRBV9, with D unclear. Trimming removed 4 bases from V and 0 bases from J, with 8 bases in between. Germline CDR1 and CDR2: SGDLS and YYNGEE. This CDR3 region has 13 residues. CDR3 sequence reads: CASSPSPSYEQYF. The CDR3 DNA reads TGTGCCAGCAGCCCCTCCCCCTCCTACGAGCAGTACTTC.

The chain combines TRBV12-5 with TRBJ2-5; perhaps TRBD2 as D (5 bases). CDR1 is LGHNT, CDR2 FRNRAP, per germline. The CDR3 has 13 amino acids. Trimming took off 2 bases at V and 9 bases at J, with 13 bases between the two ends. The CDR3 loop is CASGLPNLGAQYF. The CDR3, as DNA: TGTGCTAGTGGTTTGCCGAACCTCGGGGCCCAGTACTTC.

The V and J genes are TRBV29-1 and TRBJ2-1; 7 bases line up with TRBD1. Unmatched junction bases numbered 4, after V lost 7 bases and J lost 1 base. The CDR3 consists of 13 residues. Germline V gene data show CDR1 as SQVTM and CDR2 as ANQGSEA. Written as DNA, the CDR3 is TGCAGCGCCGCAGGGGGTTCCTACAATGAGCAGTTCTTC. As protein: CSAAGGSYNEQFF.